A selection of T cell receptor beta chains follows, all from one sample in a study of cytomegalovirus exposure and HLA in healthy donors. Libraries were prepared by immunoSEQ multiplex PCR; TCRdb keeps only in-frame clonotypes and omits some of them. The repertoire holds about 180,000 clones, with around 72% as singletons. The source material was PBMCs. The receptor set was obtained from a female donor in good health and CMV-seronegative. Each CDR3 is given with its conserved first and last residue. Each record gives: V gene, J gene, CDR3 protein.

V: TRBV5-4; J: TRBJ1-3; CDR3: CASSLDIGVSGNTIYF
V: TRBV18; J: TRBJ1-5; CDR3: CASSLKELKQGEFSNQPQHF
V: TRBV30; J: .; CDR3: CAWSQGLATYEQYF
V: TRBV27; J: TRBJ1-1; CDR3: CASSLSIRVGEAFF
V: TRBV4-3; J: TRBJ2-1; CDR3: CASSQASGSYNEQFF
V: TRBV19; J: TRBJ2-2; CDR3: CASIPDRGGTGELFF
V: TRBV7-2; J: TRBJ2-5; CDR3: CASSLSGRAETQYF
V: TRBV6-1; J: TRBJ2-5; CDR3: CASKPIKGGGETQYF
V: TRBV11-2; J: TRBJ1-2; CDR3: CASSLDWGANYGYTF
V: TRBV18; J: TRBJ1-5; CDR3: CASSRQQGSNQPQHF
V: TRBV6-5; J: TRBJ1-1; CDR3: CASRRTGAGAFF
V: TRBV12-1; J: TRBJ2-2; CDR3: CASSFGGRKPGELFF
V: TRBV9; J: TRBJ2-3; CDR3: CASSVDGTSGGARGADTQYF
V: TRBV29-1; J: TRBJ1-2; CDR3: CSVEEAAAAGYTF
V: TRBV5-1; J: TRBJ2-1; CDR3: CASSLSGGNEQFF
V: TRBV19; J: TRBJ2-1; CDR3: CASSSQRDSNEQFF
V: TRBV5-1; J: TRBJ2-2; CDR3: CASRLGAAETGELFF
V: TRBV27; J: TRBJ2-7; CDR3: CASSELAGGIYEQYF
V: TRBV6-6; J: TRBJ1-1; CDR3: CASSYSGQTEAFF
V: TRBV5-1; J: TRBJ2-1; CDR3: CASSPLTLTSGLSYNEQFF
V: TRBV18; J: TRBJ1-1; CDR3: CASSPRGNTEAFF
V: TRBV28; J: TRBJ2-7; CDR3: CASSLGTSGRKPYEQYF
V: TRBV6-5; J: TRBJ1-2; CDR3: CASSYRDRGRENGYTF
V: TRBV9; J: TRBJ2-5; CDR3: CASSVDESGTQYF
V: TRBV9; J: TRBJ1-1; CDR3: CASSLDGNVVGTEAFF
V: TRBV7-9; J: TRBJ1-5; CDR3: CASSSRDTGQPQHF
V: TRBV30; J: TRBJ1-2; CDR3: CAWSVGTGSGYTF
V: TRBV15; J: TRBJ2-3; CDR3: CATSKLAESDTQYF
V: TRBV5-5; J: TRBJ2-7; CDR3: CASSLDRLSSYEQYF
V: TRBV7-9; J: TRBJ2-5; CDR3: CASSLGALAGGYTETQYF
V: TRBV5-8; J: TRBJ2-7; CDR3: CASSSGQVTSHSYEQYF
V: TRBV6-1; J: TRBJ2-7; CDR3: CASNSRGLQYEQYF
V: TRBV30; J: TRBJ2-5; CDR3: CAWSVPAGANLGTQYF
V: TRBV4-3; J: TRBJ1-1; CDR3: CASSQEGATTEAFF
V: TRBV12-5; J: TRBJ2-1; CDR3: CASGRGQGGNEQFF
V: TRBV5-1; J: TRBJ2-2; CDR3: CASSLGALADYTGELFF
V: TRBV9; J: TRBJ2-3; CDR3: CASSGTSGYSRVADTQYF
V: TRBV4-3; J: TRBJ2-1; CDR3: CASRSSGREGEQFF
V: TRBV19; J: TRBJ2-7; CDR3: CASSISAPGQGEQYF
V: TRBV6-1; J: TRBJ1-4; CDR3: CASRGQGSGKLFF
V: TRBV7-2; J: TRBJ2-3; CDR3: CASSLFPTGASTDTQYF
V: TRBV5-1; J: TRBJ2-3; CDR3: CASSREGDTQYF
V: TRBV2; J: TRBJ2-7; CDR3: CASRATSGGSYEQYF
V: TRBV29-1; J: TRBJ1-2; CDR3: CSALRGRGEGYGYTF
V: TRBV28; J: TRBJ2-7; CDR3: CASSLLAEAYEQYF
V: TRBV6-1; J: TRBJ1-2; CDR3: CASSEWAGAGYTF